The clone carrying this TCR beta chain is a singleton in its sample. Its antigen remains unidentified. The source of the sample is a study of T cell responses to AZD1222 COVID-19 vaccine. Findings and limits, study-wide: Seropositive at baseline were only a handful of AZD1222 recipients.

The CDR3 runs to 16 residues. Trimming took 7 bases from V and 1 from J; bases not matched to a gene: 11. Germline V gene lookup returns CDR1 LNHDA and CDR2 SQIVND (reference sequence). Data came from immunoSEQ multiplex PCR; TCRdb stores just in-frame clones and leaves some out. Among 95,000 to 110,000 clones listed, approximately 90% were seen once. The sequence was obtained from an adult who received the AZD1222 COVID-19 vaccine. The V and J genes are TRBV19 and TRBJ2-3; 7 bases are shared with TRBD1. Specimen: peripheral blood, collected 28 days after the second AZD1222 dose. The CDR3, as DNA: TGTGCCAGTACCCTCGCGACAGGGCATGGCACAGATACGCAGTATTTT. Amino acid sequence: CASTLATGHGTDTQYF.